Presented here are 2 T cell receptor beta chains from one specimen sequenced in a study of molecular identifiers for immune sequencing clone quantification. TCRdb reprocessed the PCR reads via MiXCR and lists one record per CDR3 protein. The sample records approximately 590,000 distinct CDR3 sequences, roughly 27% being singletons. What was sequenced was naive CD8+ T cells from blood, with Jurkat cell RNA spiked in. The sample's subset: FACS-sorted CD8+CD4-CCR7+CD45RA+ naive T cells. Receptors were obtained from a human donor in good health. Some libraries in this study had Jurkat cell RNA spiked in.

Regarding this clonotype: Relative to the germline gene, one junction end is altered; a read error may explain this. This chain links TRBV7-9 with TRBJ2-5; D is possibly TRBD1 (5 bases). The CDR3 has 14 residues. The V gene's germline CDR1 is SEHNR and CDR2 FQNEAQ (reference sequence). DNA of the CDR3: TGTGCCAGCAGCCCTGCCAGGGTAGATGAGACCCGGTACTTC. Its protein product is CASSPARVDETRYF. The variable domain in full, completed from reference TRBV7-9 and TRBJ2-5, reads DTGVSQNPRHKITKRGQNVTFRCDPISEHNRLYWYRQTLGQGPEFLTYFQNEAQLEKSRLLSDRFSAERPKGSFSTLEIQRTEQGDSAMYLCASSPARVDETRYFGPGTRLLVL.

This clonotype showed up many times. V is TRBV11-2 and J is TRBJ1-1, with D tentatively TRBD1 (5 bases). This CDR3 is 13 amino acids long. Germline lookup yields CDR1 SGHAT and CDR2 FQNNGV. V lost 5 bases to trimming and J lost 5 bases, with 12 bases between them. In nucleotides, the CDR3 is TGTGCCAGCAGCCGGGGGTTTAGGACTGAAGCTTTCTTT. Its translation: CASSRGFRTEAFF. Based on the CDR3 plus reference TRBV11-2 and TRBJ1-1, the full variable domain is EAGVAQSPRYKIIEKRQSVAFWCNPISGHATLYWYQQILGQGPKLLIQFQNNGVVDDSQLPKDRFSAERLKGVDSTLKIQPAKLEDSAVYLCASSRGFRTEAFFGQGTRLTVV.